This record covers a single T cell receptor (beta chain). As yet, its antigen is unknown. Vbeta (60) and Jbeta (13) primers were used in the PCR. Data came from immunoSEQ multiplex PCR; TCRdb stores just in-frame clones and leaves some out. The repertoire holds about 190,000 clones, with 70% to 75% as singletons. This entry comes from a study of cytomegalovirus exposure and HLA in healthy donors. Overall study results and limits: The study carried out a later analysis of TCR beta sequences. It associated 15,000 to 20,000 of them with specific HLA alleles at a false discovery rate of 0.05. Productive rates of about 90% or about 30% were seen for most TCR beta V segments in an earlier analysis.

The CDR3 runs to 15 residues. The V gene's germline CDR1 is SGHRS and CDR2 YFSETQ. V gene TRBV5-1 combines with J gene TRBJ2-5; 14 positions agree with TRBD2. TRBJ2-7 matches the DNA end more closely, so the J call is doubtful. This clonotype was obtained from a man aged 25-45 years in good health and CMV-seropositive. Sequencing used PBMCs. CDR3 region: CASSPLGLAGGEQYF. The CDR3 nucleotides are TGCGCCAGCAGCCCCCTCGGACTAGCGGGAGGCGAGCAGTACTTC.